This TCR beta chain emerged from a study of T cells expressing NK-cell markers (dated by TCRdb to about 2020). Regarding the study in general: TCR beta-chain repertoires were profiled in sorted CD3+CD56+NKG2C+, CD3+CD56+NKG2C- and CD3+CD56-NKG2C+ T-cell subsets from several donors. Among the eight sequenced donors, only one was HCMV-seronegative, while the other seven were HCMV-seropositive. All eight donors whose samples were sequenced were randomly selected healthy volunteers, three of them men and five women. Illumina HiSeq 2000/2500, MiSeq or NextSeq was used to sequence libraries as 2 x 150 bp reads. Broad study findings and their caveats: Those dominant clonotypes were again the most abundant among CD3+CD56-NKG2C+ cells in several donors, at about 25-65%. It remained unclear whether the expanded NKG2C-expressing T cell clones were specific for HCMV antigens. In roughly 6 donors, the dominant CD3+CD56+NKG2C+ clonotypes were found to rank among the top 10 CD8+ clonotypes and to make up roughly 1.0-8% of CD8+ T cells.

A remark on this clonotype: Its binding antigen is unknown.

HCMV serostatus was determined by detecting HCMV-specific IgG in serum with a commercial ELISA kit. Ficoll density gradient centrifugation was used to isolate peripheral blood mononuclear cells from blood. The CDR3 contains 17 residues, cysteine and phenylalanine counted. DNA is not on record. The germline V gene gives CDR1 as SQVTM and CDR2 as ANQGSEA. Instrument used: Illumina HiSeq 2000. TCR beta cDNA libraries were made by 5'RACE template switching that added a universal primer site and unique molecular identifiers. cDNA synthesis was primed from the TCR beta constant segment, followed by two successive PCR amplification steps. As for the authors' bioinformatics: MIGEC was used to demultiplex reads and group reads by UMI, and MiTCR was used to assemble and quantify clonotypes. To remove erroneous sequences, TCR cDNA sequences were retained only when supported by two or more reads. The tcR package was used for downstream repertoire analysis, and clonotypes were matched across fractions by CDR3 nucleotide sequence plus V segment. VDJmatch was used to annotate antigen specificity against VDJdb, with one amino acid substitution allowed in CDR3. TCRdb reanalyzed the reads, keeping one entry per CDR3 protein sequence and omitting DNA. The V and J calls were determined by TCRdb, not by the authors. This sample's table has entries for about 550,000 distinct CDR3 sequences. Together, the top ten hold 3% to 4.5% of the sample.

The chain uses TRBV29-1 and TRBJ2-3; as DNA is missing, the TRBD1 call by TCRdb cannot be tested. This sequence was found in a man aged 18-30 years in good health. Donor details come from another sample of the same person, matched by shared clones. Source material: blood T cells: a sorted CD56 or NKG2C T cell subset, CD4+ or CD8+ T cells, or bulk PBMC T cells (not recorded which). The CDR3 region has the sequence CSVPSIKGIYRTDTQYF.